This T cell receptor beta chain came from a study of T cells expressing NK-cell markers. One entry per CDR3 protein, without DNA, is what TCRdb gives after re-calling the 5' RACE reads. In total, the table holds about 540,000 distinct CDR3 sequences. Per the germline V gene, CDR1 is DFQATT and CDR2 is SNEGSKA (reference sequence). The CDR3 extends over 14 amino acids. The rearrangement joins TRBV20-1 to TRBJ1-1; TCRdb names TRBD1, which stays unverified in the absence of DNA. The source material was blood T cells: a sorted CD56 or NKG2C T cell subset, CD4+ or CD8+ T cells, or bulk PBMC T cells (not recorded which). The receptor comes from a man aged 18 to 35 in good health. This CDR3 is CSAYDRGVNTEAFF.